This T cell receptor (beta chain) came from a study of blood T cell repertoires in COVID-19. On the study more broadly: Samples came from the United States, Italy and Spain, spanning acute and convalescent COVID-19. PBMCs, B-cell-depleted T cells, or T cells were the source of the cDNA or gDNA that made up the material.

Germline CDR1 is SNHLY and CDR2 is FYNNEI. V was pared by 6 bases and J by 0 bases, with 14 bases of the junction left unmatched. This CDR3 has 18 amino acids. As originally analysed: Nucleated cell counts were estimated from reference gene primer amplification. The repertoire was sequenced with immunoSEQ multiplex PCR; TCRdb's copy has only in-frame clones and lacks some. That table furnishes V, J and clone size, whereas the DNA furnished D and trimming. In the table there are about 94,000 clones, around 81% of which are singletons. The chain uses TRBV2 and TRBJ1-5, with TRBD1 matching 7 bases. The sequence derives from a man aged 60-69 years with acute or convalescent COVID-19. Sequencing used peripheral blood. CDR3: CASSGTAFRSNSNQPQHF. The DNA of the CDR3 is TGTGCCAGCAGCGGGACAGCATTTCGGAGTAATAGCAATCAGCCCCAGCATTTT.